The 16 T cell receptor beta chains listed next were all sequenced from one sample in a study of beta chain features in type 1 diabetes (dated by TCRdb to 2017 to 2018). Receptors were amplified or captured by the immunoSEQ multiplex PCR assay. All of the isolated RNA was reverse transcribed with the High Capacity cDNA Reverse Transcription Kit, so expressed TCRB transcripts were sequenced. TCRdb obtained this table from immuneACCESS and retained in-frame rearrangements with V and J assigned. These tables miss some clones; where compared with another copy, unresolved V genes account for less than half of the shortfall, and the remainder is unexplained. The sample data list almost 350,000 clones, and 6.5% to 10% of these were observed just once. Clones ranked in the top ten supply around 0.45% of the sample. Sample: central memory CD4+ T cells from blood. The receptors here all came from a woman between 18 and 30 years old in good health.

The table lists this clone with a few counts. This rearrangement joins TRBV6-5 to TRBJ1-5; weak D call: TRBD1 (6 bases). Germline values: CDR1 MNHEY, CDR2 SVGAGI. Trimming pared 5 bases from V and 6 bases from J, leaving 14 bases between. The CDR3 sequence is 14 residues long. CDR3 sequence (DNA): TGTGCCAGCAGTGCAAGCAGGGGCGGTCAGCCCCAGCATTTT. Amino acids: CASSASRGGQPQHF.

V usage is TRBV5-1 and J usage is TRBJ2-6; TRBD1 matches at 7 bases. V shed 3 bases and J 0 bases; nucleotides not matched to a gene: 12. CDR3 length: 19 residues. Germline CDR1 is SGHRS and CDR2 is YFSETQ. The CDR3 reads CASSSVRGLGLSGANVLTF. The DNA of the CDR3 is TGCGCCAGCAGCTCGGTCAGGGGGTTGGGTCTCTCTGGGGCCAACGTCCTGACTTTC.

The chain joins TRBV5-1 to TRBJ2-7; D may be TRBD1 or TRBD2 (5 bases each). The germline V and J ends were trimmed by 3 bases and 0 bases, with 13 bases remaining between them. Germline CDR1 reads SGHRS; CDR2 reads YFSETQ. This CDR3 has 15 residues. Here the CDR3 reads CASSSGRQPSYEQYF. CDR3 in DNA: TGCGCCAGCAGCTCGGGGCGTCAGCCCTCCTACGAGCAGTACTTC.

V is TRBV11-2 and J is TRBJ1-1; maybe TRBD1 (6 bases). V was clipped by 4 bases and J by 3 bases, with 15 bases between them. CDR3 size: 15 residues. The germline V gene has CDR1 SGHAT and CDR2 FQNNGV. The CDR3 spells CASSSLAQGYTEAFF. For the CDR3, the DNA is TGTGCCAGCAGCTCGCTCGCTCAGGGGTACACTGAAGCTTTCTTT.

This clone has a handful of counts. The chain links TRBV7-2 to TRBJ2-1; D not resolved. Germline V CDR1 and CDR2: SGHTA, FQGNSA. The germline V and J ends were trimmed by 2 bases and 0 bases, with 11 bases remaining between them. The CDR3 totals 16 residues. CDR3: CASSLSRRSSYNEQFF. The CDR3 bases are TGTGCCAGCAGCTTAAGTCGACGGAGCTCCTACAATGAGCAGTTCTTC.

This clone was detected a few times. Here the CDR3 DNA reads TGTGCCAGCAGCTTTCCCGGGACTAGCGAGAACACCGGGGAGCTGTTTTTT. Translated: CASSFPGTSENTGELFF. The chain has TRBV7-2 and TRBJ2-2; 10 positions match TRBD2. The V gene's germline CDR1 is SGHTA and CDR2 FQGNSA. The CDR3 totals 17 residues. V was clipped by 3 bases and J by 1 base; unmatched bases: 5.

This clone has just a few counts. The chain has TRBV5-1 and TRBJ2-3, with no clear D. The V gene's germline CDR1 is SGHRS and CDR2 YFSETQ. CDR3 length equals 15 residues. Trimming pared 0 bases from V and 2 bases from J, leaving 10 bases between. The CDR3 protein is CASSLVGEPTDTQYF. The CDR3 nucleotides are TGCGCCAGCAGCTTGGTTGGAGAACCCACAGATACGCAGTATTTT.

On this clone itself: Since a much larger clone is just one base distant, this may be a read error. The J gene is TRBJ2-2, the V gene TRBV6-5; TRBD1 agrees at 10 bases. The germline V gene has CDR1 MNHEY and CDR2 SVGAGI. This CDR3 spans 14 amino acids. Trimming at V came to 6 bases and at J to 4 bases, leaving 2 bases not matched to a gene. The CDR3: CASSRTGGTGELFF. In DNA, the CDR3 is TGTGCCAGCAGCAGGACAGGGGGCACCGGGGAGCTGTTTTTT.

The V gene is TRBV15, the J gene TRBJ1-5, with 8 bases identical to TRBD1. The CDR3 extends over 13 amino acids. Germline V gene sequence: CDR1 LNHNV, CDR2 YYDKDF (reference sequence). With V trimmed by 3 bases and J by 8 bases, 3 bases remained unmatched. The DNA of the CDR3 is TGTGCCACCAGCAGGGACAGGGATGAGCCCCAGCATTTT. It yields the protein CATSRDRDEPQHF. The full variable domain, its missing parts supplied by reference TRBV15 and TRBJ1-5, is DAMVIQNPRYQVTQFGKPVTLSCSQTLNHNVMYWYQQKSSQAPKLLFHYYDKDFNNEADTPDNFQSRRPNTSFCFLDIRSPGLGDTAMYLCATSRDRDEPQHFGDGTRLSIL.

This clone was counted ten times or more. This sequence joins TRBV15 and TRBJ2-1; no firm D call. This CDR3 contains 13 residues. V lost 1 base and J 14 bases, leaving 15 bases between the germline ends. Germline V gene data show CDR1 as LNHNV and CDR2 as YYDKDF (reference sequence). In DNA, the CDR3 is TGTGCCACCAGCAGAGTGGCTGACACCCGTAAGTTCTTC. It specifies CATSRVADTRKFF.

The chain links TRBV6-6 to TRBJ2-1; D gene uncertain. The CDR3 covers 14 residues. Per the germline V gene, CDR1 is MNHNY and CDR2 is SVGAGI (reference sequence). V dropped 5 bases and J dropped 6 bases, with 14 bases sitting between them. CDR3 in DNA: TGTGCCAGCAGTGGGCTTGGCTCGAGCAATGAGCAGTTCTTC. Its translation: CASSGLGSSNEQFF.

Here the CDR3 DNA reads TGTGCCAGCAGACCAGCAGGAGGAACCTATGGCTACACCTTC. This gives the protein CASRPAGGTYGYTF. The chain is built from TRBV27 and TRBJ1-2; D is ambiguous. The CDR3 spans 14 residues. With 6 bases removed from V and 4 bases from J, the gap between germline ends came to 15 bases. Germline assignment: CDR1 MNHEY and CDR2 SMNVEV (reference sequence).

J is TRBJ2-7 and V is TRBV4-3, with a weak D call TRBD1 (7 bases). V was trimmed by 2 bases and J by 2 bases, leaving 16 bases between them. The CDR3 has 16 residues. CDR1 and CDR2 (germline): LGHNA, YSLEER. For the CDR3, the DNA is TGCGCCAGCAGCCAATTCTGGCAGGGGGGCGCCTACGAGCAGTACTTC. It codes for CASSQFWQGGAYEQYF.

The sample holds a few counts of this clone. V gene TRBV19 combines with J gene TRBJ1-2; a weak D match, TRBD1 (5 bases). The germline V and J ends were trimmed by 8 bases and 1 base, with 14 bases remaining between them. The CDR3 loop spans 14 amino acids. Germline V gives CDR1 LNHDA, CDR2 SQIVND (reference sequence). CDR3 protein: CASLTDKFNYGYTF. The CDR3, as DNA: TGTGCCAGTTTGACAGATAAATTTAACTATGGCTACACCTTC.

The chain uses TRBV4-3 and TRBJ1-3; D is unresolved. The CDR3 sequence is 15 residues long. CDR1 is LGHNA, CDR2 YSLEER, per germline. V was trimmed by 3 bases and J by 0 bases, leaving 9 bases between them. The CDR3 loop reads CASSHIDNSGNTIYF. The CDR3 DNA sequence: TGCGCCAGCAGCCACATAGACAACTCTGGAAACACCATATATTTT.

The J gene is TRBJ1-5, the V gene TRBV7-9; D not certain. This CDR3 spans 13 amino acids. Trimming shortened V by 4 bases and J by 5 bases, and 9 bases separated the two germline ends. CDR1 is SEHNR and CDR2 is FQNEAQ in the germline V gene (reference sequence). CDR3 region: CASSSYEDQPQHF. The CDR3 DNA reads TGTGCCAGCAGCTCCTATGAGGATCAGCCCCAGCATTTT.